Presented here are 9 T cell receptor beta chains from one specimen sequenced in a study of PD-L1 blockade in urothelial cancer. Described time point: peripheral blood 6 weeks after treatment start. Sequenced by immunoSEQ multiplex PCR; TCRdb stores in-frame clones only, minus some. The repertoire consists of more than 60,000 clones, with 88% occurring once and the leading ten covering about 11%. The sequencing here drew on PBMCs, taken around atezolizumab (anti-PD-L1) treatment. The receptors stem from a man aged 55-75 years with urothelial cancer.

The rearrangement links TRBV5-8 to TRBJ2-3, with D tentatively TRBD1 (6 bases). The CDR3 runs to 16 residues. Trimming took 2 bases from V and 1 from J, leaving 14 bases between them. The germline CDR1 and CDR2 sequences are SGHTS and YDEGEE. The CDR3 here is CASSLGQPPGTDTQYF. CDR3 sequence (DNA): TGTGCCAGCAGCTTAGGACAGCCGCCCGGCACAGATACGCAGTATTTT.

This clone was observed once. The gene calls are TRBV13 and TRBJ2-7, with 7 bases aligning to TRBD2. Germline CDR1 and CDR2: PRHDT and FYEKMQ (reference sequence). The CDR3 consists of 15 residues. Trimming at V came to 2 bases and at J to 5 bases, leaving 9 bases not matched to a gene. The CDR3 protein is CASSLYGGTKNEQYF. The DNA of the CDR3 is TGTGCCAGCAGCTTATACGGGGGGACGAAGAACGAGCAGTACTTC.

This clone was seen a few times. This sequence joins TRBV6-5 and TRBJ2-2; D is perhaps TRBD2 (5 bases). The V end lost 8 bases, the J end lost 5 bases, and 9 bases lay between the germline ends. The CDR3 runs 12 residues. CDR1 MNHEY and CDR2 SVGAGI come from the germline V gene. CDR3 bases: TGTGCCAGCTGGAGGTGGACCGGGGAGCTGTTTTTT. This encodes CASWRWTGELFF.

The chain couples TRBV30 to TRBJ2-5, with TRBD2 matching 10 bases. CDR1 is GTSNPN, CDR2 SVGIG, per germline (reference sequence). V lost 4 bases, J lost 5 bases, and 4 bases stayed unmatched. This CDR3 region has 13 residues. CDR3 residues: CAWNLAGEETQYF. For the CDR3, the DNA is TGTGCCTGGAATCTAGCGGGAGAGGAGACCCAGTACTTC.

This clone was recorded a few times. The chain is built from TRBV7-9 and TRBJ1-4; D not resolved. The CDR3 spans 15 residues. Germline CDR1 and CDR2: SEHNR and FQNEAQ (reference sequence). The V gene lost 5 bases and the J gene lost 0 bases, with 10 bases spanning the gap. CDR3 amino acids: CASSPSQATNEKLFF. CDR3 nucleotides: TGTGCCAGCAGCCCCTCACAAGCAACTAATGAAAAACTGTTTTTT.

The V call is TRBV19, the J call TRBJ1-5; no clear D gene. CDR1 and CDR2 from the germline V gene are LNHDA and SQIVND (reference sequence). Trimming took 6 bases from V and 3 from J, leaving 15 bases between them. The CDR3 runs to 15 residues. The CDR3, as DNA: TGTGCCAGTAGCACATTAGGAGTGACCAATCAGCCCCAGCATTTT. Encoded protein: CASSTLGVTNQPQHF.

This chain uses TRBV5-6 with TRBJ1-5; D is uncertain. Trimming pared 3 bases from V and 2 bases from J, leaving 3 bases between. CDR1 SGHDT and CDR2 YYEEEE come from the germline V gene. CDR3 length: 12 residues. CDR3 nucleotide sequence: TGTGCCAGCAGCTCTGGCAATCAGCCCCAGCATTTT. Its protein product is CASSSGNQPQHF.

V and J are TRBV11-3 and TRBJ2-1, with 8 bases matching TRBD2. The trim removed 5 bases at V and 4 bases at J, leaving 7 bases unmatched. The germline V gene has CDR1 SGHNT and CDR2 YENEEA. This CDR3 comprises 15 residues. DNA for the CDR3: TGTGCCAGCAGCATAAGCGGGGGAAGGTACAATGAGCAGTTCTTC. It specifies CASSISGGRYNEQFF.

V gene TRBV4-1 combines with J gene TRBJ1-5, with TRBD1 matching over 10 bases. Trimming cost V 2 bases and J 7 bases; bases outside gene matches: 11. Germline CDR1 is MGHRA and CDR2 is YSYEKL. The CDR3 is 17 amino acids. In DNA form, the CDR3 reads TGCGCCAGCAGCCAATACGCCCGACAGGGGGCAAAGCAGCCCCAGCATTTT. Its translation: CASSQYARQGAKQPQHF.